A selection of T cell receptor beta chains follows, all from one sample in a study of T cell changes during pregnancy in multiple sclerosis. Here immunoSEQ multiplex PCR was the method, and the copy in TCRdb shows in-frame clones only, minus some. The table lists 10,000 or so clones, under 85% of them singletons, with around a sixth in the top ten. The sample in question was CD8+ T cells from peripheral blood mononuclear cells, obtained in the third trimester of pregnancy. These receptor sequences come from a female donor in good health, enrolled as a control in a pregnancy study. Each CDR3 is given with its conserved first and last residue. A D gene is named only where the DNA matches it firmly. Not every row has a clone size; where given, it reads once, few, many or a size class.

abundance,v_gene,d_gene,j_gene,CDR3aa,CDR3nt
.,TRBV2,TRBD2,TRBJ2-3,CASSESGLATQYF,TGTGCCAGCAGTGAATCCGGACTAGCGACGCAGTATTTT
.,TRBV19,TRBD2,TRBJ2-1,CASSTSGGDYNEQFF,TGTGCCAGTAGTACTAGCGGGGGGGATTACAATGAGCAGTTCTTC
medium-sized,TRBV9,.,TRBJ2-3,CASSVEAGPDTQYF,TGTGCCAGCAGCGTAGAGGCGGGGCCAGATACGCAGTATTTT
.,TRBV27,TRBD1,TRBJ1-6,CASSLTGVGNSPLHF,TGTGCCAGCAGTTTAACAGGGGTCGGTAATTCACCCCTCCACTTT
.,TRBV4-1,.,TRBJ2-1,CASSRNQAGLYNEQFF,TGCGCCAGCAGCCGGAACCAGGCGGGCCTATACAATGAGCAGTTCTTC
few,TRBV4-2,TRBD1,TRBJ1-2,CASSQPGTVNYGYTF,TGTGCCAGCAGCCAACCCGGGACAGTTAACTATGGCTACACCTTC
.,TRBV5-1,TRBD1,TRBJ1-2,CASSGDRGSYGYTF,TGCGCCAGCAGCGGGGACAGGGGAAGCTATGGCTACACCTTC
.,TRBV6-5,.,TRBJ1-5,CASRQLQGLPQHF,TGTGCCAGCAGGCAATTGCAGGGTCTGCCCCAGCATTTT
.,TRBV6-4,.,TRBJ2-3,CASSVKAGTPTDTQYF,TGTGCCAGCAGTGTTAAAGCGGGCACACCCACAGATACGCAGTATTTT
.,TRBV27,TRBD1,TRBJ2-2,CASSFASRQGAVGELFF,TGTGCCAGCAGTTTCGCGTCACGGCAGGGGGCGGTTGGGGAGCTGTTTTTT
once,TRBV5-6,.,TRBJ1-1,CASSTDTATEAFF,TGTGCCAGCAGCACTGACACGGCCACTGAAGCTTTCTTT
.,TRBV27,.,TRBJ2-7,CASSLPYEQYF,TGTGCCAGCAGTTTACCTTACGAGCAGTACTTC
.,TRBV2,TRBD2,TRBJ2-5,CASSGGGLAAQETQYF,TGTGCCAGCAGTGGGGGGGGACTAGCAGCTCAAGAGACCCAGTACTTC
once,TRBV4-1,.,TRBJ1-2,CASSQDRQGHGYTF,TGCGCCAGCAGCCAAGATCGCCAGGGCCATGGCTACACCTTC
.,TRBV7-9,TRBD2,TRBJ2-6,CASSSSTSATMNGANVLTF,TGTGCCAGCAGCTCCTCGACTAGCGCGACAATGAATGGGGCCAACGTCCTGACTTTC
once,TRBV5-5,.,TRBJ2-5,CASRPGQGWGKETQYF,TGTGCCAGCAGACCCGGGCAGGGATGGGGAAAAGAGACCCAGTACTTC
.,TRBV5-1,TRBD2,TRBJ2-3,CASSSPSSGRTDTQYF,TGCGCCAGCAGCTCGCCCTCAAGCGGGAGAACAGATACGCAGTATTTT
.,TRBV28,TRBD2,TRBJ2-3,CASSSIRLVGLAASTDTQYF,TGTGCCAGCAGTAGTATCCGTCTTGTGGGACTAGCGGCTAGCACAGATACGCAGTATTTT
.,TRBV4-2,.,TRBJ2-7,CASSQVAPRRQAETPEQYF,TGTGCCAGCAGCCAAGTCGCCCCCCGAAGGCAGGCCGAGACCCCCGAGCAGTACTTC
.,TRBV2,.,TRBJ2-1,CASSELRGGEQFF,TGTGCCAGCAGTGAATTGCGGGGCGGAGAGCAGTTCTTC
once,TRBV29-1,.,TRBJ1-2,CSVELQLGSKGYTF,TGCAGCGTTGAACTTCAGCTCGGGTCAAAGGGCTACACCTTC
.,TRBV6-5,.,TRBJ1-2,CASRGGPGYTF,TGTGCCAGCAGGGGGGGACCTGGCTACACCTTC
.,TRBV30,TRBD1,TRBJ1-2,CAWSPGTGSHGYTF,TGTGCCTGGAGCCCCGGGACAGGGAGCCATGGCTACACCTTC
.,TRBV4-3,.,TRBJ2-1,CASSHQRSGQNEQFF,TGCGCCAGCAGCCATCAAAGATCGGGACAAAATGAGCAGTTCTTC
.,TRBV12-5,.,TRBJ2-5,CASGWTAGETQYF,TGTGCTAGTGGATGGACAGCCGGGGAGACCCAGTACTTC
.,TRBV5-1,TRBD2,TRBJ2-1,CASSYKSGTSFRNEQFF,TGCGCCAGCAGTTATAAATCCGGGACTAGTTTCCGCAATGAGCAGTTCTTC
.,TRBV4-3,TRBD2,TRBJ2-6,CASSDRSSGSGANVLTF,TGCGCCAGCAGCGATCGTTCTAGCGGGTCCGGGGCCAACGTCCTGACTTTC
.,TRBV6-5,TRBD1,TRBJ2-5,CASSYSGQGETQYF,TGTGCCAGCAGTTACTCAGGACAGGGAGAGACCCAGTACTTC
.,TRBV6-4,TRBD2,TRBJ2-3,CASSEGTSDTDTQYF,TGTGCCAGCAGTGAGGGGACTAGCGACACAGATACGCAGTATTTT
.,TRBV6-1,.,TRBJ2-1,CASSVGQGGDEQFF,TGTGCCAGCAGTGTAGGGCAGGGCGGGGATGAGCAGTTCTTC
.,TRBV7-2,.,TRBJ1-2,CASRDRDFSGFGYTF,TGTGCCAGCAGAGACCGGGACTTCTCAGGCTTTGGCTACACCTTC
.,TRBV15,.,TRBJ1-1,CATSRDRGVNTEAFF,TGTGCCACCAGCAGAGACAGGGGAGTGAACACTGAAGCTTTCTTT
.,TRBV7-3,.,TRBJ2-2,CASSPGAFGGELFF,TGTGCCAGCAGCCCAGGGGCGTTTGGCGGGGAGCTGTTTTTT
.,TRBV7-9,.,TRBJ1-3,CASSQALSGNTIYF,TGTGCCAGCAGCCAGGCCCTCTCTGGAAACACCATATATTTT
few,TRBV6-1,.,TRBJ2-5,CASSNDFQETQYF,TGTGCCAGCAGTAACGACTTTCAAGAGACCCAGTACTTC
.,TRBV18,TRBD2,TRBJ2-6,CASSPASSGGAGANVLTF,TGTGCCAGCTCACCGGCGTCTAGCGGGGGGGCTGGGGCCAACGTCCTGACTTTC
hyperexpanded,TRBV15,TRBD1,TRBJ2-7,CATSLDRGDEQYF,TGTGCCACCAGCCTCGACAGGGGGGACGAGCAGTACTTC
.,TRBV19,.,TRBJ1-1,CASSMGPTGAFF,TGTGCCAGTAGTATGGGGCCCACAGGAGCTTTCTTT
.,TRBV6-1,TRBD1,TRBJ2-7,CASTWDSPYEQYF,TGTGCCAGCACTTGGGACAGCCCCTACGAGCAGTACTTC
.,TRBV30,.,TRBJ2-4,CAWEQLAKNIQYF,TGTGCCTGGGAACAGCTAGCCAAAAACATTCAGTACTTC
.,TRBV6-1,.,TRBJ2-5,CASSESPGETQYF,TGTGCCAGCAGTGAATCTCCGGGAGAGACCCAGTACTTC